The next 11 T cell receptor beta chains were all read from a single sample in a study of blood T cells in healthy people across ages. Through a sample-barcoded 5' primer and a J-beta primer mix, a second PCR was run for roughly 6 to 12 cycles. Each CDR3 protein gets one entry after TCRdb re-called the 5' RACE reads with MiXCR. The sample records about a million distinct CDR3 sequences, about 44% being singletons. The sequenced sample was blood. The receptors come from a man aged 30-40 years in good health.

This clonotype was detected a few times. The chain recombines TRBV4-1 with TRBJ2-3; D is ambiguous. The V and J ends lost 2 bases and 2 bases respectively, with 23 bases between them. Germline V CDR1 and CDR2: MGHRA, YSYEKL. This CDR3 has 19 residues. The CDR3 DNA sequence: TGCGCCAGCAGCCAATTTTATGGGTCTTTTTCTGATTCCACAGATACGCAGTATTTT. Translated, it gives CASSQFYGSFSDSTDTQYF.

This chain joins TRBV4-1 and TRBJ2-1; 11 nucleotides match TRBD2. V shed 4 bases and J 6 bases; nucleotides not matched to a gene: 5. Germline CDR1 MGHRA, CDR2 YSYEKL. The CDR3 runs to 15 residues. DNA for the CDR3: TGCGCCAGCAGCCCTAGCGGGAGGAGTCTCAATGAGCAGTTCTTC. It yields the protein CASSPSGRSLNEQFF.

The V call is TRBV3-1, the J call TRBJ1-1, with 12 bases fitting TRBD1. Germline V CDR1 and CDR2: LGHDT, YNNKEL (reference sequence). Unmatched junction bases numbered 8, after V lost 4 bases and J lost 5 bases. The CDR3 is 16 amino acids. Written as DNA, the CDR3 is TGTGCCAGCAGCCGCCGGGACAGGGGGCGAGAAACTGAAGCTTTCTTT. Amino acids: CASSRRDRGRETEAFF. Supplemented by reference TRBV3-1 and TRBJ1-1, the full variable domain reads DTAVSQTPKYLVTQMGNDKSIKCEQNLGHDTMYWYKQDSKKFLKIMFSYNNKELIINETVPNRFSPKSPDKAHLNLHINSLELGDSAVYFCASSRRDRGRETEAFFGQGTRLTVV.

This clonotype showed up many times. This rearrangement joins TRBV10-3 to TRBJ2-4; 11 bases are shared with TRBD1. CDR1 ENHRY and CDR2 SYGVKD come from the germline V gene. This CDR3 is built from 14 residues. With V trimmed by 10 bases and J by 1 base, 3 bases remained unmatched. CDR3 bases: TGTGCCACCGGGACAGGGGGGGCCAAAAACATTCAGTACTTC. As protein: CATGTGGAKNIQYF.

J is TRBJ2-7 and V is TRBV20-1; a weak D match, TRBD2 (6 bases). The J call could be wrong; TRBJ2-5 is a better fit for the DNA end. The CDR3 is made up of 15 amino acids. The germline gives CDR1 DFQATT, CDR2 SNEGSKA (reference sequence). The CDR3 reads CSAREWDSGGETQYF. In DNA, the CDR3 is TGCAGTGCTAGAGAATGGGACTCCGGTGGGGAGACCCAGTACTTC.

This clonotype was detected only a few times. The chain carries TRBV6-1 and TRBJ1-4; D gene uncertain. Trimming shortened V by 7 bases and J by 0 bases, and 18 bases separated the two germline ends. CDR1 is MNHNS and CDR2 is SASEGT in the germline V gene. The CDR3 loop spans 17 amino acids. The CDR3 sequence: CASTSPKELATNEKLFF. CDR3 DNA: TGTGCCAGCACCTCGCCAAAAGAACTAGCAACTAATGAAAAACTGTTTTTT.

This clonotype was recorded a few times. The J gene is TRBJ1-6, the V gene TRBV25-1; tentatively, D is TRBD1 (6 bases). Trimming removed 3 bases at V and 5 bases at J, with 11 bases between. This CDR3 spans 15 amino acids. Germline lookup yields CDR1 MGHDK and CDR2 SYGVNS. CDR3 DNA sequence: TGTGCCAGCAGTGAGGAGACAGGTCATAATTCACCCCTCCACTTT. This gives the protein CASSEETGHNSPLHF.

There are a few counts of this clonotype. The chain couples TRBV5-1 to TRBJ2-1; no definite D call. Germline lookup yields CDR1 SGHRS and CDR2 YFSETQ. Trimming pared 0 bases from V and 5 bases from J, leaving 12 bases between. The length of the CDR3 is 15 residues. The CDR3 sequence: CASSLGERLNNEQFF. CDR3 in DNA: TGCGCCAGCAGCTTGGGGGAAAGACTGAACAATGAGCAGTTCTTC.

The J gene is TRBJ2-7, the V gene TRBV7-2; 9 bases map to TRBD2. The CDR3 runs 17 residues. Trimming took 4 bases from V and 1 from J; bases not matched to a gene: 11. Germline CDR1 reads SGHTA; CDR2 reads FQGNSA. Here the CDR3 reads CASSSLAGAFLSYEQYF. The CDR3 DNA reads TGTGCCAGCAGCTCTTTAGCGGGGGCCTTCCTTTCCTACGAGCAGTACTTC.

V is TRBV4-2 and J is TRBJ2-1, with D perhaps matching TRBD1 (6 bases). V lost 11 bases and J 4 bases, leaving 12 bases between the germline ends. The CDR3 length is 12 residues. In germline, CDR1 is LGHNA, CDR2 YNFKEQ. The chain's CDR3 is CAVLDRYNEQFF. As DNA, the CDR3 is TGTGCCGTCCTAGACAGGTACAATGAGCAGTTCTTC.

This clonotype was picked up many times. The V gene is TRBV7-9, the J gene TRBJ2-5, with D unclear. The V end lost 5 bases, the J end lost 5 bases, and 18 bases lay between the germline ends. The CDR3 length is 15 residues. Germline CDR1 is SEHNR and CDR2 is FQNEAQ (reference sequence). CDR3 region: CASSAYRVAVETQYF. CDR3 DNA: TGTGCCAGCAGCGCCTACCGGGTTGCAGTGGAGACCCAGTACTTC.